This TCR beta chain was observed in a study of T cell repertoires in cytomegalovirus infection. Regarding the study as a whole: Carriage of CMV together with the relevant HLA was identifiable through cumulative public TCR beta family frequency.

Worth noting for this clonotype: What it binds is not known.

V lost 5 bases, J lost 2 bases, and 15 bases lay in between. This CDR3 contains 15 residues. The germline gives CDR1 MNHEY, CDR2 SVGEGT. TCRdb recomputed calls from the reads with MiXCR, one row per CDR3 protein. The sample lists 150,000 to 200,000 distinct CDR3 sequences, approximately 28% occurring once. The receptor was derived from a human donor in good health (CMV status not recorded). Some clones in this sample may be carry-over from other donors' samples. The source material was PBMCs. The chain employs TRBV6-2 or TRBV6-3 and TRBJ2-5; maybe TRBD2 (5 bases). CDR3 in DNA: TGTGCCAGCAGTACCCTGAGGGTGACTCAAGAGACCCAGTACTTC. It translates to CASSTLRVTQETQYF.